This T cell receptor beta chain was retrieved from a study of blood T cell repertoires in COVID-19. Study background: The samples span acute and convalescent COVID-19 from the United States, Italy and Spain. The cDNA or gDNA used as material had been derived from T cells, B-cell-depleted T cells, or PBMCs.

Using immunoSEQ multiplex PCR, the repertoire was profiled, and TCRdb retains in-frame clones only, with some absent. This sample has 150,000 to 200,000 clones, with approximately 85% found just once. The sequenced material came from peripheral blood. The sequence came from a woman in her sixties with acute or convalescent COVID-19.

DNA for the CDR3: TGCGCCAGCAGCTTAAGACAGGGAATGGATTCACCCCTCCACTTT. Translation: CASSLRQGMDSPLHF. The chain recombines TRBV5-1 with TRBJ1-6, with 7 bases lining up with TRBD1. This CDR3 region has 15 residues. CDR1 SGHRS and CDR2 YFSETQ come from the germline V gene. The ends lost 2 bases at V and 8 bases at J; junction bases unmatched: 7.